This T cell receptor (beta chain) emerged from a study of T cell repertoires in cytomegalovirus infection. TCRdb reprocessed the reads via MiXCR and lists one record per CDR3 protein. The repertoire holds roughly 640,000 distinct CDR3 sequences, with 20% to 25% as singletons. Trimming took 4 bases from V and 7 from J, leaving 17 bases between them. CDR3 length: 14 residues. CDR1 and CDR2 (germline): MNHEY, SVGAGI. The origin of this receptor is a human donor in good health (CMV status not recorded). Some clones in this sample may be carry-over from other donors' samples. Sequencing was done on a sample of CD8+ T cells from PBMCs. The genes are TRBV6-5 and TRBJ2-7; unclear D gene. The CDR3 bases are TGTGCCAGCAGTTCCCAATATGACGTCTTGGAGCAGTACGTC. The encoded protein is CASSSQYDVLEQYV.